This paragraph covers one TCR beta chain sequence. Its antigen is not known. Mouse gene names apply. The missing CDR3 end, 1 residue past where the read stops, is filled in from the germline J gene. Per the germline V gene, CDR1 is NNHNN and CDR2 is SYGAGS (reference sequence). Trimming removed 7 bases from V and 5 bases from J; junction bases left unmatched: 3. The CDR3 is 13 residues long. CDR3 sequences, V/J genes, frequencies and template counts came from survey-depth TCRbeta sequencing. The repertoire was sequenced with immunoSEQ multiplex PCR; TCRdb's copy has only in-frame clones and lacks some. The table includes around 17,000 clones, about 70% detected once. This entry comes from a study of tissue T cells after allogeneic stem cell transplantation. Study results and limitations: Blood and spleen captured only part of the tissue TCR repertoire. This small cohort was clinically heterogeneous, and sampling depth was a limitation. TCR repertoires tracked anatomic similarity, regardless of disease or transplant status.

Sequences were obtained from spleen. The origin of this receptor is a female BALB/c mouse in good health. Mice of this strain are of MHC haplotype H2-d. This rearrangement joins TRBV13-2 to TRBJ1-4; TRBD1 matches at 9 bases. The chain's CDR3 is CASLGQGNERLFF. The sequenced CDR3 bases are TGTGCCAGCTTGGGACAGGGAAACGAAAGATTATTT.